The clone carrying this TCR beta chain was observed at least ten times. Its specificity is unknown. These data belong to a study of T cells in Graves' hyperthyroidism and ophthalmopathy. At the level of the study: Prior to any treatment, at the point of initial diagnosis, peripheral blood was collected. Whole-study findings and limits: From stable hyperthyroidism, ophthalmopathy was set apart by a 13 V-J model.

Hyperthyroidism of Graves' type that showed no ophthalmopathy progression within 18 months was stable. Uncontrolled infection, other autoimmune disease, pregnancy or lactation excluded patients. This CDR3 region has 14 residues. V lost 7 bases and J 0 bases, leaving 13 bases between the germline ends. Germline V gene sequence: CDR1 SEHNR, CDR2 FQNEAQ (reference sequence). Researchers amplified the TCR beta CDR3 regions from RNA transcripts. HTBI primers were used for first-round RT-PCR of the TCR CDR3. TCRdb reprocessed the multiplex PCR reads via MiXCR and lists one record per CDR3 protein. Seen here are about 500,000 distinct CDR3 sequences, 16% observed once, and the top ten hold about 20%.

This rearrangement joins TRBV7-9 to TRBJ2-7; tentative D call: TRBD2 (6 bases). The source of this sequence is a woman between 18 and 29 years old with Graves' hyperthyroidism. Input material: blood. CDR3 DNA: TGTGCCAGCACACACTCCGGGAGCTCCTACGAGCAGTACTTC. As protein: CASTHSGSSYEQYF. Together with reference TRBV7-9 and TRBJ2-7, the CDR3 gives the full variable domain: DTGVSQNPRHKITKRGQNVTFRCDPISEHNRLYWYRQTLGQGPEFLTYFQNEAQLEKSRLLSDRFSAERPKGSFSTLEIQRTEQGDSAMYLCASTHSGSSYEQYFGPGTRLTVT.